This TCR beta chain was observed in a study of monozygotic twins with inflammatory bowel disease. Points from the study as a whole: The study found lower TCRbeta diversity (inverse Simpson) in IBD patients than in healthy co-twins.

Turning to this clonotype: The antigen is undetermined.

The CDR3 is 16 amino acids. Germline V gene lookup returns CDR1 LNHNV and CDR2 YYDKDF (reference sequence). After re-calling the 5' RACE reads, TCRdb lists one entry per CDR3 protein, DNA absent. The table counts over 90,000 distinct CDR3 sequences; 1.9% lies in the top ten. This receptor was obtained from a human donor with ulcerative colitis or Crohn's disease, or a healthy co-twin of an affected twin (not recorded which). Material for sequencing was blood. The V and J genes are TRBV15 and TRBJ2-5. CDR3: CATSRARKRSQETQYF.